These T cell receptor beta chains were read from a single sample in a study of blood T cell repertoires in COVID-19. Clones were read by immunoSEQ multiplex PCR, and TCRdb kept only the in-frame ones, dropping some. The sample carries some 370,000 clones, 90% recorded once. The sequenced material came from peripheral blood. These receptors originate from a man aged 18 to 35 with active or convalescent COVID-19. Each CDR3 is given with its conserved first and last residue. The D gene is left open where the match is weak. For some rows the clone size is stated as once, few or many, or as a class when expanded; others skip it.

CDR3 protein: CASSLRGGKNTEAFF
CDR3 DNA: TGTGCCAGCAGCTTGCGGGGGGGAAAGAACACTGAAGCTTTCTTT
D gene: .
J gene: TRBJ1-1
clone size: .
V gene: TRBV5-4

CDR3 protein: CASSLDWGTYNEQFF
CDR3 DNA: TGTGCCAGCAGTTTGGACTGGGGAACCTACAATGAGCAGTTCTTC
D gene: .
J gene: TRBJ2-1
clone size: .
V gene: TRBV6-5

CDR3 protein: CASSPRSADAYNEQFF
CDR3 DNA: TGTGCCAGCAGCCCTAGGTCAGCGGATGCCTACAATGAGCAGTTCTTC
D gene: .
J gene: TRBJ2-1
clone size: .
V gene: TRBV11-3

CDR3 protein: CASSLGTGHYEQYF
CDR3 DNA: TGCGCCAGCAGCTTAGGGACAGGGCACTACGAGCAGTACTTC
D gene: TRBD1
J gene: TRBJ2-7
clone size: .
V gene: TRBV5-1

CDR3 protein: CASSSLTDTQYF
CDR3 DNA: TGTGCCAGCAGCTCCCTCACAGATACGCAGTATTTT
D gene: .
J gene: TRBJ2-3
clone size: .
V gene: TRBV11-2

CDR3 protein: CASSSGTAYNQPQHF
CDR3 DNA: TGTGCCAGCAGTTCCGGGACAGCGTACAATCAGCCCCAGCATTTT
D gene: TRBD1
J gene: TRBJ1-5
clone size: .
V gene: TRBV5-8

CDR3 protein: CASSPSPQANQPQHF
CDR3 DNA: TGTGCCAGCAGCCCCTCCCCACAGGCCAATCAGCCCCAGCATTTT
D gene: .
J gene: TRBJ1-5
clone size: .
V gene: TRBV3-1/TRBV3-2

CDR3 protein: CASSQEPQGTSGGNEQFF
CDR3 DNA: TGTGCCAGCAGCCAAGAGCCTCAGGGGACTAGCGGCGGCAATGAGCAGTTCTTC
D gene: TRBD2
J gene: TRBJ2-1
clone size: .
V gene: TRBV4-2

CDR3 protein: CASSQAMAGGQETQYF
CDR3 DNA: TGTGCCAGCAGCCAAGCCATGGCAGGGGGACAGGAGACCCAGTACTTC
D gene: TRBD1
J gene: TRBJ2-5
clone size: .
V gene: TRBV4-2

CDR3 protein: CASSFGVRGQPQHF
CDR3 DNA: TGTGCCAGTAGTTTCGGAGTTAGGGGACAGCCCCAGCATTTT
D gene: .
J gene: TRBJ1-5
clone size: .
V gene: TRBV19

CDR3 protein: CASSIALGQASTGELFF
CDR3 DNA: TGTGCCAGTAGTATAGCATTGGGACAGGCTAGCACCGGGGAGCTGTTTTTT
D gene: TRBD1
J gene: TRBJ2-2
clone size: .
V gene: TRBV19

CDR3 protein: CAISDRGTSGRSYNEQFF
CDR3 DNA: TGTGCCATCAGTGACCGAGGGACTAGCGGGAGGTCCTACAATGAGCAGTTCTTC
D gene: TRBD2
J gene: TRBJ2-1
clone size: .
V gene: TRBV10-3

CDR3 protein: CASSLPGSTEAFF
CDR3 DNA: TGTGCCAGCAGTTTACCAGGGTCTACTGAAGCTTTCTTT
D gene: .
J gene: TRBJ1-1
clone size: .
V gene: TRBV6-2/TRBV6-3

CDR3 protein: CASTIGTANYGYTF
CDR3 DNA: TGTGCCAGTACTATCGGGACAGCTAATTATGGCTACACCTTC
D gene: TRBD1
J gene: TRBJ1-2
clone size: .
V gene: TRBV19

CDR3 protein: CASGQGAPNSNQPQHF
CDR3 DNA: TGTGCCAGCGGACAGGGGGCACCTAATAGCAATCAGCCCCAGCATTTT
D gene: TRBD1
J gene: TRBJ1-5
clone size: .
V gene: TRBV6-6

CDR3 protein: CASSSGARQPQHF
CDR3 DNA: TGTGCCAGTAGTTCAGGGGCACGACAGCCCCAGCATTTT
D gene: .
J gene: TRBJ1-5
clone size: .
V gene: TRBV19

CDR3 protein: CASSTSGTGLYGYTF
CDR3 DNA: TGTGCCAGTAGTACCTCCGGGACAGGTTTATATGGCTACACCTTC
D gene: TRBD1
J gene: TRBJ1-2
clone size: .
V gene: TRBV19

CDR3 protein: CASSPLVAGAYNEQFF
CDR3 DNA: TGTGCCAGCAGTCCGTTAGTTGCGGGAGCTTACAATGAGCAGTTCTTC
D gene: TRBD2
J gene: TRBJ2-1
clone size: .
V gene: TRBV27

CDR3 protein: CASSPTGLFTQYF
CDR3 DNA: TGTGCCAGCAGCCCGACAGGTCTCTTTACGCAGTATTTT
D gene: .
J gene: TRBJ2-3
clone size: .
V gene: TRBV14

CDR3 protein: CASSFLRTGAVTGELFF
CDR3 DNA: TGTGCCAGCAGTTTTCTCCGCACAGGGGCCGTCACCGGGGAGCTGTTTTTT
D gene: TRBD1
J gene: TRBJ2-2
clone size: once
V gene: TRBV2

CDR3 protein: CASSRQGISTDTQYF
CDR3 DNA: TGTGCCAGCAGCCGACAGGGGATTAGCACAGATACGCAGTATTTT
D gene: TRBD1
J gene: TRBJ2-3
clone size: .
V gene: TRBV7-9

CDR3 protein: CASSQELAGLSEQFF
CDR3 DNA: TGCGCCAGCAGCCAAGAACTAGCGGGGTTAAGTGAGCAGTTCTTC
D gene: TRBD2
J gene: TRBJ2-1
clone size: .
V gene: TRBV4-1

CDR3 protein: CASSGTPQTPDTQYF
CDR3 DNA: TGTGCCAGTAGTGGGACTCCCCAAACCCCAGATACGCAGTATTTT
D gene: .
J gene: TRBJ2-3
clone size: .
V gene: TRBV19

CDR3 protein: CASSEGQGGTEAFF
CDR3 DNA: TGTGCCAGCAGTGAAGGGCAGGGGGGAACTGAAGCTTTCTTT
D gene: TRBD1
J gene: TRBJ1-1
clone size: .
V gene: TRBV2

CDR3 protein: CASRHNRDTEAFF
CDR3 DNA: TGTGCCAGCAGACACAACAGGGACACTGAAGCTTTCTTT
D gene: .
J gene: TRBJ1-1
clone size: once
V gene: TRBV28

CDR3 protein: CASSKAGGRGHNSPLHF
CDR3 DNA: TGTGCCAGCAGCAAAGCAGGGGGCAGGGGGCATAATTCACCCCTCCACTTT
D gene: .
J gene: TRBJ1-6
clone size: .
V gene: TRBV21-1

CDR3 protein: CASSPNSGNTIYF
CDR3 DNA: TGTGCCAGCAGTCCAAACTCTGGAAACACCATATATTTT
D gene: .
J gene: TRBJ1-3
clone size: .
V gene: TRBV12-3/TRBV12-4

CDR3 protein: CASGEKNVHNEQFF
CDR3 DNA: TGTGCCAGCGGGGAGAAGAACGTCCACAATGAGCAGTTCTTC
D gene: .
J gene: TRBJ2-1
clone size: few
V gene: TRBV27